This note documents a single T cell receptor beta chain sequence. Its antigen is unidentified. The record originates from a study of T cells in Graves' hyperthyroidism and ophthalmopathy. Per germline, CDR1 DFQATT and CDR2 SNEGSKA (reference sequence). The CDR3 has 14 amino acids. With 6 bases clipped from V and 2 bases from J, the junction kept 7 bases outside the gene matches. Regions amplified from RNA transcripts were the TCR beta CDR3 regions. With the HTBI primer set, the TCR CDR3 went through a first round of RT-PCR. TCRdb fed the multiplex PCR reads into MiXCR, producing one record per CDR3 protein. Of over 700,000 distinct CDR3 sequences listed, under 20% are singletons. Findings of the study overall: Among thyroid clonotypes expanded above 0.001, most also appeared in blood. Ophthalmopathy was identified by the model a median around 6.3 months ahead of onset.

J is TRBJ1-5 and V is TRBV20-1; 7 bases fit TRBD1. The specimen was blood. The TCR sequence derives from a woman in her fifties or sixties with Graves' hyperthyroidism that later progressed to Graves' ophthalmopathy. This chain's CDR3 is CSARTGEGNQPQHF. The CDR3 region has the DNA TGCAGTGCCCGGACAGGTGAGGGCAATCAGCCCCAGCATTTT.